This TCR beta chain was profiled in a study of T cells in Graves' hyperthyroidism and ophthalmopathy. CDR1 and CDR2 (germline): SEHNR, FQNEAQ (reference sequence). The CDR3 is 13 residues long. Trimming stripped 5 bases from V and 6 bases from J, with 11 bases between. This clonotype came up a few times. Its antigen remains unidentified. General study points: Also found in blood were most expanded thyroid clonotypes above 0.001. A 13 V-J model separated ophthalmopathy from stable hyperthyroidism.

Graves' hyperthyroidism without ophthalmopathy progression within 18 months was termed stable. The CDR3 regions of TCR beta were amplified from RNA transcripts. Carried out on the TCR CDR3, a first-round RT-PCR used the HTBI primer set. TCRdb itself ran the multiplex PCR reads through MiXCR, one entry per CDR3 protein. The sample yields a few hundred thousand distinct CDR3 sequences, 20% to 25% seen once. The rearrangement joins TRBV7-9 to TRBJ2-1, with a tentative D call TRBD1 (5 bases). The sequenced sample consisted of blood. This sequence originates from a man aged 50 to 60 with Graves' hyperthyroidism. This CDR3 is CASSIIQGNEQFF. CDR3 nucleotide sequence: TGTGCCAGCAGCATAATCCAGGGCAATGAGCAGTTCTTC.